The 13 T cell receptor beta chains in this list originate from one sample, sequenced in a study of blood T cells in healthy people across ages. The second PCR ran roughly 6 to 11 cycles with a sample-barcoded 5' primer and J-beta primers. MiXCR was run by TCRdb on the 5' RACE reads, yielding one entry per CDR3 protein. The data hold about 780,000 distinct CDR3 sequences, with around two thirds observed a single time. What was sequenced was blood. These receptors originate from a man aged 30-40 years in good health.

This clonotype showed up just a few times. V gene TRBV20-1 combines with J gene TRBJ2-7; 7 bases are shared with TRBD2. The CDR3 totals 13 residues. Germline CDR1 DFQATT, CDR2 SNEGSKA (reference sequence). With 5 bases clipped from V and 1 base from J, the junction kept 5 bases outside the gene matches. DNA for the CDR3: TGCAGTGCTCACTGGGGGGGGTCCTACGAGCAGTACTTC. It codes for CSAHWGGSYEQYF.

This chain connects TRBV20-1 to TRBJ1-6, with TRBD1 identical over 8 bases. The germline CDR1 and CDR2 sequences are DFQATT and SNEGSKA (reference sequence). V was pared by 6 bases and J by 0 bases, with 4 bases of the junction left unmatched. This CDR3 has 15 residues. The DNA of the CDR3 is TGCAGTGCAAACAGGGGGACCTCCTATAATTCACCCCTCCACTTT. The encoded protein is CSANRGTSYNSPLHF.

The chain recombines TRBV28 with TRBJ1-5, with a weak D call TRBD1 (6 bases). The germline gives CDR1 MDHEN, CDR2 SYDVKM. The CDR3 spans 15 residues. Deletions cut 5 bases from V and 3 bases from J, with 14 bases between. CDR3 region: CASSPQTGLNQPQHF. The CDR3 DNA is TGTGCCAGCAGTCCTCAGACAGGACTCAATCAGCCCCAGCATTTT.

The CDR3 region is CASSQAVLNLRETQYF. CDR3 DNA: TGTGCCAGCAGCCAGGCAGTATTGAACTTGAGGGAGACCCAGTACTTC. J is TRBJ2-5 and V is TRBV14; D is unresolved. CDR3 length: 16 residues. V was clipped by 3 bases and J by 5 bases, with 19 bases between them. Germline CDR1 is SGHDN and CDR2 is FVKESK.

This clonotype was seen more than once but under ten times. The chain recombines TRBV7-2 with TRBJ1-6, with D perhaps matching TRBD1 (5 bases). Germline CDR1 reads SGHTA; CDR2 reads FQGNSA. The CDR3 loop spans 18 amino acids. V was trimmed by 1 base and J by 8 bases, leaving 21 bases between them. The CDR3 loop is CASSLEVGGERLYSPLHF. CDR3 nucleotide sequence: TGTGCCAGCAGCTTAGAAGTCGGGGGTGAAAGATTATATTCACCCCTCCACTTT.

This chain connects TRBV18 to TRBJ2-7, with a tentative D call TRBD2 (6 bases). Germline values: CDR1 KGHSH, CDR2 LQKENI. This CDR3 contains 14 residues. V shed 3 bases and J shed 2 bases, with 11 bases lying between them. Here the CDR3 reads CASSPTGVTYEQYF. In nucleotides, the CDR3 is TGTGCCAGCTCACCGACGGGGGTAACCTACGAGCAGTACTTC.

This clonotype was picked up a small number of times. The chain carries TRBV7-2 and TRBJ2-3, with 11 bases lining up with TRBD2. The ends lost 1 base at V and 6 bases at J; junction bases unmatched: 6. This CDR3 region has 16 residues. Germline-derived CDR1 and CDR2 are SGHTA and FQGNSA. CDR3 nucleotides: TGTGCCAGCAGCTTAGTTCTAGCGGGGGGAACGGATACGCAGTATTTT. This gives the protein CASSLVLAGGTDTQYF.

This chain connects TRBV4-2 to TRBJ1-1; possibly TRBD1 for D (5 bases). Germline CDR1 and CDR2: LGHNA and YNFKEQ. Between the trimmed V and J ends, which lost 4 bases and 10 bases, there was a span of 13 bases. The CDR3 is 12 amino acids. The CDR3 nucleotides read TGTGCCAGCAGCCCAGACGGGACGGCAGCTTTCTTT. The encoded protein is CASSPDGTAAFF.

This sequence joins TRBV7-9 and TRBJ2-2; D is undetermined. CDR1 is SEHNR, CDR2 FQNEAQ, per germline (reference sequence). The CDR3 sequence is 14 residues long. V was cut by 2 bases and J by 0 bases, with 4 bases left in between. CDR3 region: CASSLYPNTGELFF. As DNA, the CDR3 is TGTGCCAGCAGCTTATACCCGAACACCGGGGAGCTGTTTTTT.

About this clonotype itself: One end of the junction does not line up with germline, which may come from a read error. This rearrangement joins TRBV7-2 to TRBJ2-7; the D gene is possibly TRBD2 (5 bases). Germline V gene lookup returns CDR1 SGHTA and CDR2 FQGNSA. This CDR3 region has 17 residues. Here the CDR3 DNA reads TGTGCCAGCAGCGTAGCCCCGGCCCCGGACTTTAACTACGAGCAGTACTTC. It encodes CASSVAPAPDFNYEQYF. Using reference TRBV7-2 and TRBJ2-7 for the parts outside the CDR3, the full variable domain is GAGVSQSPSNKVTEKGKDVELRCDPISGHTALYWYRQSLGQGLEFLIYFQGNSAPDKSGLPSDRFSAERTGGSVSTLTIQRTQQEDSAVYLCASSVAPAPDFNYEQYFGPGTRLTVT.

J is TRBJ1-5 and V is TRBV4-1; D ambiguous. Germline V gene data show CDR1 as MGHRA and CDR2 as YSYEKL. Trimming cost V 3 bases and J 1 base, with 22 bases left between them. The CDR3 is made up of 19 amino acids. The chain's CDR3 is CASSHLIGPPYGSNQPQHF. DNA for the CDR3: TGCGCCAGCAGCCATCTCATCGGCCCCCCTTATGGAAGCAATCAGCCCCAGCATTTT.

The chain has TRBV12-3 or TRBV12-4 and TRBJ1-2; D is undetermined. V gave up 6 bases and J gave up 7 bases, with 12 bases separating them. This CDR3 comprises 12 residues. The CDR3 spells CASSRSSLGYTF. The CDR3, as DNA: TGTGCCAGCAGCCGCAGCTCTCTTGGCTACACCTTC.

The chain carries TRBV11-2 and TRBJ1-6; D might be TRBD1 (5 bases). V lost 5 bases, J lost 7 bases, and 9 bases lay in between. Germline V gives CDR1 SGHAT, CDR2 FQNNGV. This CDR3 region has 13 residues. Written as DNA, the CDR3 is TGTGCCAGCAGCCCCAAGGGGAATTCACCCCTCCACTTT. Residues: CASSPKGNSPLHF.